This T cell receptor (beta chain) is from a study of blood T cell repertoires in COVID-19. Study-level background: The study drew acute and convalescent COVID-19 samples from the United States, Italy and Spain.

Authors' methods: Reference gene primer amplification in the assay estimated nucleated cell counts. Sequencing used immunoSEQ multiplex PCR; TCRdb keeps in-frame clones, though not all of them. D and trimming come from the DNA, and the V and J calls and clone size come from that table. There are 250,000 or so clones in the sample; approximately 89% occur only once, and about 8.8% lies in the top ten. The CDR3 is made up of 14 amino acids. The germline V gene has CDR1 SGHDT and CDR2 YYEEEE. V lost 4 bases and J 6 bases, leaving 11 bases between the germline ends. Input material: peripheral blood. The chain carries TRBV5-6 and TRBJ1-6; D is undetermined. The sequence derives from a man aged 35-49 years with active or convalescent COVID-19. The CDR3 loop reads CASSQVTVNSPLHF. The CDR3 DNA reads TGTGCCAGCAGCCAGGTCACGGTTAATTCACCCCTCCACTTT.